This TCR beta chain was captured in a study of cytomegalovirus exposure and HLA in healthy donors. The study, taken as a whole, reports: Clonal expansion, a later analysis showed, was greater in HLA-associated TCR beta chains than in equally common others. Rates of TCR association differed by HLA locus in a later analysis, with DRB1 highest and HLA-C lowest. As was reported, the HLA-A and HLA-B alleles of most subjects were accurately predicted from TCR beta sequences. Analysis performed later found around 15,000 TCR beta sequences associated with HLA alleles at 0.05 false discovery rate.

Looked up from germline, CDR1 is MNHNY and CDR2 is SVGAGI (reference sequence). The CDR3 contains 16 residues. V was shortened by 3 bases and J by 1 base, with 12 bases between the two germline ends. Remarks on this clone: Its antigen is still unknown.

Vbeta (60) and Jbeta (13) primers were used in the PCR. Profiled with immunoSEQ multiplex PCR; TCRdb holds only in-frame clones, not every one. The repertoire holds about 120,000 clones, with over 50% as singletons. The chain combines TRBV6-6 with TRBJ2-2; tentative D call: TRBD1 (6 bases). The sequencing input was PBMCs. The origin of this receptor is a woman in her thirties or forties in good health and CMV-seropositive. The CDR3 DNA sequence: TGTGCCAGCAGTTATTCGGGACATTTGAACACCGGGGAGCTGTTTTTT. It translates to CASSYSGHLNTGELFF.